A selection of T cell receptor beta chains follows, all from one sample in a study of blood T cells in healthy people across ages. TCRdb processed the 5' RACE reads anew with MiXCR; each CDR3 protein has one entry. The sample yields 710,000 or so distinct CDR3 sequences, 22% seen once. The sequenced material came from blood. Every receptor here comes from a man aged 65-85 years in good health. CDR3s include the opening cysteine and the closing phenylalanine or tryptophan. The order of the fields is D gene, clone size, J gene, V gene, CDR3 DNA, CDR3 protein. D genes are given only for firm matches. For some rows the clone size is stated as once, few or many, or as a class when expanded; others skip it.

d_gene: .; abundance: .; j_gene: TRBJ1-2; v_gene: TRBV6-6; CDR3nt: TGTGCCAGCAGCTCGTCCCGGGACAGCTACACCTTC; CDR3aa: CASSSSRDSYTF
d_gene: .; abundance: .; j_gene: TRBJ2-7; v_gene: TRBV20-1; CDR3nt: TGCAGTGTTCCTAGCGATCACTACGAGCAGTACTTC; CDR3aa: CSVPSDHYEQYF
d_gene: .; abundance: .; j_gene: TRBJ2-1; v_gene: TRBV7-9; CDR3nt: TGTGCCAGCAGCTTGGGTGGCGGGAATTCCTACAATGAGCAGTTCTTC; CDR3aa: CASSLGGGNSYNEQFF
d_gene: .; abundance: few; j_gene: TRBJ1-2; v_gene: TRBV29-1; CDR3nt: TGCAGCACCGGGACCTTGGGTGGCTACACCTTC; CDR3aa: CSTGTLGGYTF
d_gene: .; abundance: .; j_gene: TRBJ1-2; v_gene: TRBV18; CDR3nt: TGTGCCAGCTCACCACCGGGCAGTCGCTACACCTTC; CDR3aa: CASSPPGSRYTF
d_gene: .; abundance: .; j_gene: TRBJ2-5; v_gene: TRBV7-2; CDR3nt: TGTGCCAGCAGCTTAAGCACAGGAGGGAGCGGCCAAGAGACCCAGTACTTC; CDR3aa: CASSLSTGGSGQETQYF
d_gene: .; abundance: .; j_gene: TRBJ2-1; v_gene: TRBV30; CDR3nt: TGTGCCTGGAGTGGACTAGGGGCCCATGAGCAGTTCTTC; CDR3aa: CAWSGLGAHEQFF
d_gene: TRBD2; abundance: .; j_gene: TRBJ2-5; v_gene: TRBV3-1; CDR3nt: TGTGCCAGCAGCCCTACTAGCGGGATGGAGACCCAGTACTTC; CDR3aa: CASSPTSGMETQYF
d_gene: .; abundance: .; j_gene: TRBJ2-7; v_gene: TRBV18; CDR3nt: TGTGCCAGCTCACCACGGGCAGGGAGGAAGTACGAGCAGTACTTC; CDR3aa: CASSPRAGRKYEQYF
d_gene: .; abundance: few; j_gene: TRBJ2-3; v_gene: TRBV6-6; CDR3nt: TGTGCCAGCACCAACTGGGGGGGCCAAGCAGATACGCAGTATTTT; CDR3aa: CASTNWGGQADTQYF
d_gene: .; abundance: few; j_gene: TRBJ1-6; v_gene: TRBV4-3; CDR3nt: TGCGCCAGCAGCCAAGATTCGGGGCTCTCCTATAATTCACCCCTCCACTTT; CDR3aa: CASSQDSGLSYNSPLHF
d_gene: .; abundance: few; j_gene: TRBJ2-2; v_gene: TRBV5-1; CDR3nt: TGCGCCAGCAGCTTGGTTGGGAGCCCGAACACCGGGGAGCTGTTTTTT; CDR3aa: CASSLVGSPNTGELFF
d_gene: .; abundance: .; j_gene: TRBJ2-1; v_gene: TRBV6-5; CDR3nt: TGTGCCAGCAGACTCGGACAGTACGGGAATGAGCAGTTCTTC; CDR3aa: CASRLGQYGNEQFF
d_gene: TRBD1; abundance: .; j_gene: TRBJ1-4; v_gene: TRBV7-9; CDR3nt: TGTGCCAGCAGCCTTCAGGGGGCGTTGGAAAAACTGTTTTTT; CDR3aa: CASSLQGALEKLFF
d_gene: .; abundance: few; j_gene: TRBJ2-3; v_gene: TRBV28; CDR3nt: TGTGCCAGCAGCTCTAGGGCCCCCAGCGGACCAGATACGCAGTATTTT; CDR3aa: CASSSRAPSGPDTQYF
d_gene: .; abundance: few; j_gene: TRBJ1-6; v_gene: TRBV4-2; CDR3nt: TGTGCCAGCAGCCAACCCCCATGGGGTTCACCCCTCCACTTT; CDR3aa: CASSQPPWGSPLHF
d_gene: .; abundance: .; j_gene: TRBJ2-3; v_gene: TRBV20-1; CDR3nt: TGCAGTGCTAGAGCCCTATCTAGCGAGAGCGCAGATACGCAGTATTTT; CDR3aa: CSARALSSESADTQYF
d_gene: TRBD1; abundance: few; j_gene: TRBJ2-7; v_gene: TRBV12-3/TRBV12-4; CDR3nt: TGTGCCAGCAGTAAGGGACAGCGGCCCTGCGAGCAGTACTTC; CDR3aa: CASSKGQRPCEQYF
d_gene: .; abundance: many; j_gene: TRBJ2-1; v_gene: TRBV7-2; CDR3nt: TGTGCCAGCAACCAGAGGGGGGATGAGCAGTTCTTC; CDR3aa: CASNQRGDEQFF
d_gene: TRBD1; abundance: few; j_gene: TRBJ1-3; v_gene: TRBV20-1; CDR3nt: TGCAGTGCTAGAGATCTTCGGGACAGGGGGCCGGGAAACACCATATATTTT; CDR3aa: CSARDLRDRGPGNTIYF
d_gene: TRBD1; abundance: .; j_gene: TRBJ2-6; v_gene: TRBV28; CDR3nt: TGTGCCAGCAGTATGACGACAGGGGGCGGACCTGGGGCCAACGTCCTGACTTTC; CDR3aa: CASSMTTGGGPGANVLTF
d_gene: .; abundance: many; j_gene: TRBJ1-1; v_gene: TRBV9; CDR3nt: TGTGCCAGCAGACCTATGTTCAGCACTGAAGCTTTCTTT; CDR3aa: CASRPMFSTEAFF
d_gene: .; abundance: .; j_gene: TRBJ1-4; v_gene: TRBV6-6; CDR3nt: TGTGCCAGCAGTTACGTGAGGGCGGAAAAACTGTTTTTT; CDR3aa: CASSYVRAEKLFF
d_gene: TRBD1; abundance: few; j_gene: TRBJ2-2; v_gene: TRBV2; CDR3nt: TGTGCCAGCTTACCCGGGACAGGGGTGGTCGGGGAGCTGTTTTTT; CDR3aa: CASLPGTGVVGELFF
d_gene: .; abundance: .; j_gene: TRBJ2-7; v_gene: TRBV2; CDR3nt: TGTGCCAGCAGCGGGACATCGCTCGGTAGCACCTACGAGCAGTACTTC; CDR3aa: CASSGTSLGSTYEQYF
d_gene: TRBD1; abundance: few; j_gene: TRBJ2-1; v_gene: TRBV20-1; CDR3nt: TGCAGTGCGACGACTTTGGACAGGGTCAACAATGAGCAGTTCTTC; CDR3aa: CSATTLDRVNNEQFF
d_gene: .; abundance: few; j_gene: TRBJ2-1; v_gene: TRBV10-3; CDR3nt: TGTGCCATCAGTGTTACTTACAATGAGCAGTTCTTC; CDR3aa: CAISVTYNEQFF
d_gene: TRBD1; abundance: .; j_gene: TRBJ2-5; v_gene: TRBV12-3/TRBV12-4; CDR3nt: TGTGCCAGCAGTCCGGGACAGGGGCCTCAAGAGACCCAGTACTTC; CDR3aa: CASSPGQGPQETQYF
d_gene: .; abundance: .; j_gene: TRBJ2-3; v_gene: TRBV20-1; CDR3nt: TGCAGTGCCCACAGTCGGTTCGGCCTGGGGCGCACAGATACGCAGTATTTT; CDR3aa: CSAHSRFGLGRTDTQYF
d_gene: .; abundance: few; j_gene: TRBJ1-5; v_gene: TRBV6-2/TRBV6-3; CDR3nt: TGTGCCAGCAGTCACCCCGGGACATGGGGTCAGCCCCAGCATTTT; CDR3aa: CASSHPGTWGQPQHF
d_gene: TRBD2; abundance: few; j_gene: TRBJ2-7; v_gene: TRBV12-3/TRBV12-4; CDR3nt: TGTGCCAGCAGTTTAAGATCACTAGCGTCCTACGAGCAGTACTTC; CDR3aa: CASSLRSLASYEQYF
d_gene: TRBD1; abundance: few; j_gene: TRBJ2-6; v_gene: TRBV2; CDR3nt: TGTGCCAGCACAGGGGGCTCTATCTCTGGGGCCAACGTCCTGACTTTC; CDR3aa: CASTGGSISGANVLTF
d_gene: .; abundance: .; j_gene: TRBJ2-4; v_gene: TRBV5-1; CDR3nt: TGCGCCAGCAGCCCAACAGTGGGAAGGAACATTCAGTACTTC; CDR3aa: CASSPTVGRNIQYF
d_gene: TRBD1; abundance: .; j_gene: TRBJ1-4; v_gene: TRBV12-3/TRBV12-4; CDR3nt: TGTGCCAGCAGCCCCAGCGGACAGGGCCTGGGGGAAAAACTGTTTTTT; CDR3aa: CASSPSGQGLGEKLFF
d_gene: .; abundance: few; j_gene: TRBJ2-5; v_gene: TRBV6-1; CDR3nt: TGTGCCAGCAGAATTGATACAGTTAAAGAGACCCAGTACTTC; CDR3aa: CASRIDTVKETQYF
d_gene: .; abundance: .; j_gene: TRBJ2-5; v_gene: TRBV9; CDR3nt: TGTGCCAGCAGCGTAGGGGGTTCGTCAGGACTACAAGAGACCCAGTACTTC; CDR3aa: CASSVGGSSGLQETQYF
d_gene: .; abundance: .; j_gene: TRBJ2-3; v_gene: TRBV20-1; CDR3nt: TGCAGTGCTAGACCCCTCCCCGGGGAACGCACAGATACGCAGTATTTT; CDR3aa: CSARPLPGERTDTQYF
d_gene: .; abundance: .; j_gene: TRBJ1-2; v_gene: TRBV7-8; CDR3nt: TGTGCCAGCAGCTTTAGCCTACCGGACGGTGGCTACACCTTC; CDR3aa: CASSFSLPDGGYTF
d_gene: TRBD2; abundance: .; j_gene: TRBJ2-7; v_gene: TRBV13; CDR3nt: TGTGCCAGCAGCTCGGGACTAGCGGGGGCCTACGAGCAGTACTTC; CDR3aa: CASSSGLAGAYEQYF
d_gene: .; abundance: few; j_gene: TRBJ2-2; v_gene: TRBV6-1; CDR3nt: TGCGCAGTAGGAGATTCGAACACCGGGGAGCTGTTTTTT; CDR3aa: CAVGDSNTGELFF